This TCR beta chain was identified in a study of early T cells in non-severe SARS-CoV-2 infection. CDR1 and CDR2 from the germline V gene are MGHRA and YSYEKL. The CDR3 spans 17 residues. Trimming took 2 bases from V and 7 from J, leaving 23 bases between them. The protocol attached unique molecular identifiers to individual cDNA molecules. A single record per CDR3 protein comes from TCRdb applying MiXCR to the 5' RACE reads. The table includes over 75,000 distinct CDR3 sequences, approximately 15% detected once. The rearrangement joins TRBV4-1 to TRBJ1-1, with TRBD1 as a possible D gene (6 bases). This sequence was found in an adult who was a healthcare worker with PCR-confirmed SARS-CoV-2 infection or an uninfected control (not recorded which). Source material: whole blood. The CDR3 DNA reads TGCGCCAGCAGCCAATTCTACAGGGCGGGTAAAGGAAATGAAGCTTTCTTT. Amino acids: CASSQFYRAGKGNEAFF.